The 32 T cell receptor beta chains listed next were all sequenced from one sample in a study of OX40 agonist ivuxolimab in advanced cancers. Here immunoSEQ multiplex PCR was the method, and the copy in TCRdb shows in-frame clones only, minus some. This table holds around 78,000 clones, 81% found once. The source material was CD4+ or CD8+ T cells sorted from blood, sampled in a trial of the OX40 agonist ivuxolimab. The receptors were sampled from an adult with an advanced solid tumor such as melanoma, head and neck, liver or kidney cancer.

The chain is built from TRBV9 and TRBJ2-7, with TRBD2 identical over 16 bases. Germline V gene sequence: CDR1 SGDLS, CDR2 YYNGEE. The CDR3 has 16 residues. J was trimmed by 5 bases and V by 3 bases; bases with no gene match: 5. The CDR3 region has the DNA TGTGCCAGCAGCGCAATCGGGACTAGCGGGAGGGACGAGCAGTACTTC. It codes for CASSAIGTSGRDEQYF.

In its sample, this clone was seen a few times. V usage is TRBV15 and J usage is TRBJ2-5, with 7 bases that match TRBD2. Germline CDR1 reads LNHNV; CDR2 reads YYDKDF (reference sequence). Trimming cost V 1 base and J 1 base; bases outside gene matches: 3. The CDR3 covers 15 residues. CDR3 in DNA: TGTGCCACCAGCAGAGGGGGGAGGGCCCAAGAGACCCAGTACTTC. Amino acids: CATSRGGRAQETQYF.

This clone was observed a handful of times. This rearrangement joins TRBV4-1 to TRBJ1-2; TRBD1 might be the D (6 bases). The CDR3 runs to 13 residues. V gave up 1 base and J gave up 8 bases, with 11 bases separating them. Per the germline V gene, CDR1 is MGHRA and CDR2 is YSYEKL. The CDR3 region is CASSQGGAGGYTF. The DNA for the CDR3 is TGCGCCAGCAGCCAAGGGGGGGCCGGCGGCTACACCTTC.

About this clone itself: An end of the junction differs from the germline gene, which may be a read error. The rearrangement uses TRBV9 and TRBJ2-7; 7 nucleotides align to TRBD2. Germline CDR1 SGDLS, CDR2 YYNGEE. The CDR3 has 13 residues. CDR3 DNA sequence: TGTGCCGGCAGCGTAGGGACTACCTACGAGCAGTACTTC. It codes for CAGSVGTTYEQYF.

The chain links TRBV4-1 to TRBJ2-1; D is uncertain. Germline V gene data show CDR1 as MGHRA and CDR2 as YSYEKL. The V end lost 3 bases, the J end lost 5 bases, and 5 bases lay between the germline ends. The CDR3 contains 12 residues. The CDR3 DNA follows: TGCGCCAGCAGCCAGGGAAACAATGAGCAGTTCTTC. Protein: CASSQGNNEQFF.

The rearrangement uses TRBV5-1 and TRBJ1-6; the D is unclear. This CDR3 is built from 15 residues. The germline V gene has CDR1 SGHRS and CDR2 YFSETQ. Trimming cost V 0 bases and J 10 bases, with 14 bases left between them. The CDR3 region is CASSLVSSAGSPLHF. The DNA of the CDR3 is TGCGCCAGCAGCTTGGTATCCTCGGCCGGCTCACCCCTCCACTTT. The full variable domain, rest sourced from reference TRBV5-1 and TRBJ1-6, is KAGVTQTPRYLIKTRGQQVTLSCSPISGHRSVSWYQQTPGQGLQFLFEYFSETQRNKGNFPGRFSGRQFSNSRSEMNVSTLELGDSALYLCASSLVSSAGSPLHFGNGTRLTVT.

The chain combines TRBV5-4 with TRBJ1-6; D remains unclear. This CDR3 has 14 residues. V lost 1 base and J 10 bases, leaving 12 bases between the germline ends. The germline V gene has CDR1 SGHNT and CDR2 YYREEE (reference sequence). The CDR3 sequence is CASSLYQAGSPLHF. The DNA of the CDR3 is TGTGCCAGCAGCTTGTACCAGGCTGGGTCACCCCTCCACTTT.

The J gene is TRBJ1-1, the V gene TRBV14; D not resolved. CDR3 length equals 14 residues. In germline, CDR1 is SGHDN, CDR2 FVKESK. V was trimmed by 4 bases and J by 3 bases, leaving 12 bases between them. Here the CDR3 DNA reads TGTGCCAGCAGCCCCCCTGGGGTAGACACTGAAGCTTTCTTT. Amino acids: CASSPPGVDTEAFF. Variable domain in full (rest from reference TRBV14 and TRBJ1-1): EAGVTQFPSHSVIEKGQTVTLRCDPISGHDNLYWYRRVMGKEIKFLLHFVKESKQDESGMPNNRFLAERTGGTYSTLKVQPAELEDSGVYFCASSPPGVDTEAFFGQGTRLTVV.

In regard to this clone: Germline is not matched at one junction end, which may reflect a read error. The CDR3: CASSQGSGESTEAFF. CDR3 coding DNA: TGCGCCAGCAGCCAAGGGTCAGGGGAAAGCACTGAAGCTTTCTTT. The rearrangement joins TRBV7-9 to TRBJ1-1; possibly TRBD1 for D (6 bases). The CDR3 spans 15 residues. CDR1 and CDR2 (germline): SEHNR, FQNEAQ (reference sequence).

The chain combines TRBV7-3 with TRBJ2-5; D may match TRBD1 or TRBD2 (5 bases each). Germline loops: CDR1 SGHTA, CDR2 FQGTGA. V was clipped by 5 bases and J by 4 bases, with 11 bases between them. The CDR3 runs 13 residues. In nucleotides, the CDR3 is TGTGCCAGCAGCGGAGGTGGGGGAGAGACCCAGTACTTC. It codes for CASSGGGGETQYF.

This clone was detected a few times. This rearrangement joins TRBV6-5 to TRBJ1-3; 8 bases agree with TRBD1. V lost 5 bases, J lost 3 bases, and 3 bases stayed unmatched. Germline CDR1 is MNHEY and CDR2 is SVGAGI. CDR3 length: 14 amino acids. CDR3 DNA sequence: TGTGCCAGCAGTCAGGGACAGGTTGGAAACACCATATATTTT. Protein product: CASSQGQVGNTIYF.

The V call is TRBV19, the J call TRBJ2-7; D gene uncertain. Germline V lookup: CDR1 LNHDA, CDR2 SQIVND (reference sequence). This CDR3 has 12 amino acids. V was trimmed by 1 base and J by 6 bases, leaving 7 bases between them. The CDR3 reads CASSIGASEQYF. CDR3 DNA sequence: TGTGCCAGTAGTATAGGGGCCAGCGAGCAGTACTTC.

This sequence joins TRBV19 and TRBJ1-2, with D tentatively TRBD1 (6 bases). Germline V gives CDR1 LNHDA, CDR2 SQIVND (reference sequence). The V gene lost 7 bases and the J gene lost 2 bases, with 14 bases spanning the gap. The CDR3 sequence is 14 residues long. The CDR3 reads CASIGTRNNYGYTF. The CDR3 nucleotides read TGTGCCAGTATCGGGACACGGAACAACTATGGCTACACCTTC.

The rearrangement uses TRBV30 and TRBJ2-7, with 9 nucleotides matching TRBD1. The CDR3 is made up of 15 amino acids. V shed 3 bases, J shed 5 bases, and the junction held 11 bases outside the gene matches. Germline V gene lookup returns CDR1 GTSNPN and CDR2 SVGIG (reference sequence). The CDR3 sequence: CAWRISGTGRNEQYF. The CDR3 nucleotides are TGTGCCTGGAGGATTTCCGGGACAGGGCGGAACGAGCAGTACTTC.

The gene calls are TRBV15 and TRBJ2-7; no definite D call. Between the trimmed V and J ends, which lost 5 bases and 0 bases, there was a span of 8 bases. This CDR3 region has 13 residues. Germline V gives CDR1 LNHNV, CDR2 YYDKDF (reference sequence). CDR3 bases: TGTGCCACCAGCGGCTTAAGCTCCTACGAGCAGTACTTC. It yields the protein CATSGLSSYEQYF.

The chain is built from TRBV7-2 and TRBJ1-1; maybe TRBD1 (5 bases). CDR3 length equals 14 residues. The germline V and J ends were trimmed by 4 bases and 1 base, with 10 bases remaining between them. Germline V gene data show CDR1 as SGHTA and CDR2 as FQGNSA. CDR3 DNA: TGTGCCAGCAGCTGGGCAGGGAGGAACACTGAAGCTTTCTTT. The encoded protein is CASSWAGRNTEAFF.

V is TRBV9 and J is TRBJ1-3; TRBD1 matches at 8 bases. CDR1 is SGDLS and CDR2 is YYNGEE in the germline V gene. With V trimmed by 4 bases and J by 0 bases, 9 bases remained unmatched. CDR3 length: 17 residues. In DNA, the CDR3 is TGTGCCAGCAGCCCCGGGACAGGTCCTTTCTCTGGAAACACCATATATTTT. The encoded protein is CASSPGTGPFSGNTIYF.

The CDR3 sequence is CASRGLSVLAKNIQYF. Written as DNA, the CDR3 is TGTGCCAGTCGGGGTTTGAGCGTACTAGCCAAAAACATTCAGTACTTC. The rearrangement joins TRBV19 to TRBJ2-4; D possibly corresponds to TRBD2 (5 bases). Trimming took 8 bases from V and 0 from J, leaving 17 bases between them. CDR3 length: 16 residues. Germline V gene sequence: CDR1 LNHDA, CDR2 SQIVND (reference sequence).

CDR3 bases: TGTGCCAGCAGTTACAATAAAGGCAGCGAAAAACTGTTTTTT. Translating it yields CASSYNKGSEKLFF. The V gene is TRBV6-5, the J gene TRBJ1-4; D unresolved. V was clipped by 2 bases and J by 8 bases, with 12 bases between them. Per germline, CDR1 MNHEY and CDR2 SVGAGI. The CDR3 runs to 14 residues.

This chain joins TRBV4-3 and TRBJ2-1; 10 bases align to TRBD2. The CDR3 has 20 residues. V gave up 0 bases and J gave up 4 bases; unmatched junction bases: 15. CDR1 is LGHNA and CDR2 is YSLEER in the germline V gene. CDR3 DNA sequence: TGCGCCAGCAGCCAAGAATTCATTGGGCTAGCGGGAGTTTCTTACAATGAGCAGTTCTTC. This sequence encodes CASSQEFIGLAGVSYNEQFF.

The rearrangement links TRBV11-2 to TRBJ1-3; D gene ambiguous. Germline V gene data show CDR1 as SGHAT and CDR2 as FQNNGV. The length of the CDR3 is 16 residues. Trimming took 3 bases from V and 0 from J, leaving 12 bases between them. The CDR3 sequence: CASSFSVPSSGNTIYF. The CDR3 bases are TGTGCCAGCAGCTTTTCAGTCCCGAGCTCTGGAAACACCATATATTTT.

CDR3 DNA: TGCGCCAGCAGCCGACAGGGAAGCTCTGGAAACACCATATATTTT. This encodes CASSRQGSSGNTIYF. This chain links TRBV4-1 with TRBJ1-3; TRBD1 matches 7 bases. The CDR3 covers 15 residues. CDR1 is MGHRA and CDR2 is YSYEKL in the germline V gene. V shed 4 bases and J 0 bases; nucleotides not matched to a gene: 3.

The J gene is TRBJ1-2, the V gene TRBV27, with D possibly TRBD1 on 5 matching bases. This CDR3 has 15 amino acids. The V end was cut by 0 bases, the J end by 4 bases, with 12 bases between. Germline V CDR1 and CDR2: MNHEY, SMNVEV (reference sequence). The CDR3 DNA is TGTGCCAGCAGTTTATCCTCGGCGGGGCTCTATGGCTACACCTTC. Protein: CASSLSSAGLYGYTF.

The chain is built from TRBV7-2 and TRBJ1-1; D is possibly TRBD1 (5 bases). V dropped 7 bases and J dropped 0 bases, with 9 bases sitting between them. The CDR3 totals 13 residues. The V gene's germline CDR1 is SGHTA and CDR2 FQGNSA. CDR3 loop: CASTGAMNTEAFF. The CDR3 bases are TGTGCCAGCACCGGGGCCATGAACACTGAAGCTTTCTTT.

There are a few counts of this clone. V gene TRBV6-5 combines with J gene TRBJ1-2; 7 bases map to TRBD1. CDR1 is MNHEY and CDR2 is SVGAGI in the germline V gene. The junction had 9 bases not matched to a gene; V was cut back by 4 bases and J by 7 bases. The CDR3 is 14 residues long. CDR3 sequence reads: CASSSAIGGGGYTF. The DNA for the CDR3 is TGTGCCAGCAGTTCGGCAATAGGGGGCGGTGGCTACACCTTC.

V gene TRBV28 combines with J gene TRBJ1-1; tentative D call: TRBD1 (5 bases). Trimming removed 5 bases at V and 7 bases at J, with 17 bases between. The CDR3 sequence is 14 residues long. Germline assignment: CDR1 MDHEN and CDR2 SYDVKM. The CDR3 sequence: CASSPPGGRGEAFF. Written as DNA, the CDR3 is TGTGCCAGCAGTCCCCCCGGGGGACGGGGTGAAGCTTTCTTT.

The CDR3 is CASSVESGQTPGEAFF. The CDR3 DNA reads TGTGCCAGCAGCGTAGAATCGGGACAAACCCCAGGGGAAGCTTTCTTT. The J gene is TRBJ1-1, the V gene TRBV9; D might be TRBD1 (6 bases). The length of the CDR3 is 16 residues. The V and J ends lost 0 bases and 8 bases respectively, with 20 bases between them. The germline gives CDR1 SGDLS, CDR2 YYNGEE.

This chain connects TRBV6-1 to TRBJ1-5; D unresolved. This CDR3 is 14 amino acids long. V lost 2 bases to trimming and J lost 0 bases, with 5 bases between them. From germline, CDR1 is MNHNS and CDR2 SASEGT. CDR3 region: CASSERYSNQPQHF. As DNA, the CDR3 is TGTGCCAGCAGTGAACGGTATAGCAATCAGCCCCAGCATTTT.

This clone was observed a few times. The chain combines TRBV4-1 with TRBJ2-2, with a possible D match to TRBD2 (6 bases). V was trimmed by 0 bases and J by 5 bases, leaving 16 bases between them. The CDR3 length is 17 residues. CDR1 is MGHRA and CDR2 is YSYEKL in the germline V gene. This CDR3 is CASSQDGAQEGTGELFF. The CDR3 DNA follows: TGCGCCAGCAGCCAAGACGGGGCTCAGGAGGGGACCGGGGAGCTGTTTTTT.

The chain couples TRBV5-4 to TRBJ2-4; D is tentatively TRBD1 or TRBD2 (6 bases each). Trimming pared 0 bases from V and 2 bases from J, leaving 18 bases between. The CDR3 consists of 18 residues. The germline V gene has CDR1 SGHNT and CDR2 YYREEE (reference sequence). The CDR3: CASSLAGSGGPSKNIQYF. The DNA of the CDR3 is TGTGCCAGCAGCTTGGCGGGTTCTGGGGGGCCCTCCAAAAACATTCAGTACTTC.

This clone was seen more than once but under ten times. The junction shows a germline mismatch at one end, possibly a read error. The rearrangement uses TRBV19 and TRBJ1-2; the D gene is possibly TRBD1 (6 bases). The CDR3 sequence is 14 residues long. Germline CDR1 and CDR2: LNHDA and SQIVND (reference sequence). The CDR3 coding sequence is TGTGCCAGTGAGTCAGGGGATGCCCACTACGGCTACACCTTC. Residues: CASESGDAHYGYTF.

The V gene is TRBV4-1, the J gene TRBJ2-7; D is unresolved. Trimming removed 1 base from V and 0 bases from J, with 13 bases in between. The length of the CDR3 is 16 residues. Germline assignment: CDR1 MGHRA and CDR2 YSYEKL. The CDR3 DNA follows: TGCGCCAGCAGCCAAGGGAGACTCTCGAGCTCCTACGAGCAGTACTTC. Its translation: CASSQGRLSSSYEQYF.